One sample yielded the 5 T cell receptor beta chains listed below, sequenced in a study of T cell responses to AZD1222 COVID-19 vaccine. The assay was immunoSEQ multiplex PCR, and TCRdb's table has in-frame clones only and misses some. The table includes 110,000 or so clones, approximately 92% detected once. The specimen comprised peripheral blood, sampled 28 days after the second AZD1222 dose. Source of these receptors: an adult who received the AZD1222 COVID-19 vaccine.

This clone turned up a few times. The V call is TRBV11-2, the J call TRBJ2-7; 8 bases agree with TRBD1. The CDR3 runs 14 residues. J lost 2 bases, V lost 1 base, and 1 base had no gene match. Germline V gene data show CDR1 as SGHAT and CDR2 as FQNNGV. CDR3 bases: TGTGCCAGCAGCTTAGGCAGGGGGCCCTACGAGCAGTACTTC. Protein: CASSLGRGPYEQYF.

The CDR3 DNA reads TGTGCCAGCAGCCCAGCAATACCCCGAGAGCAGTTCTTC. Its protein is CASSPAIPREQFF. The chain joins TRBV7-2 to TRBJ2-1; D call uncertain. V lost 5 bases and J 10 bases, leaving 15 bases between the germline ends. This CDR3 has 13 residues. Germline values: CDR1 SGHTA, CDR2 FQGNSA.

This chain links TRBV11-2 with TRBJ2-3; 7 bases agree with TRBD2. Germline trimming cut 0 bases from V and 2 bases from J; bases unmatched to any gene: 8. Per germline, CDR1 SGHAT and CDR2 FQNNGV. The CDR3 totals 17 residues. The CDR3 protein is CASSLELRTRVTDTQYF. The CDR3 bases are TGTGCCAGCAGCTTAGAGTTAAGGACTAGAGTCACAGATACGCAGTATTTT. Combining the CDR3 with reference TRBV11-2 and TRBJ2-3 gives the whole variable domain EAGVAQSPRYKIIEKRQSVAFWCNPISGHATLYWYQQILGQGPKLLIQFQNNGVVDDSQLPKDRFSAERLKGVDSTLKIQPAKLEDSAVYLCASSLELRTRVTDTQYFGPGTRLTVL.

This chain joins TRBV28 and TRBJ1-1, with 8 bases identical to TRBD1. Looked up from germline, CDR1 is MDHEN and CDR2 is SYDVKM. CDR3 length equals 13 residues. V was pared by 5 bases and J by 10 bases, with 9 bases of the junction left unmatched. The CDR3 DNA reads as TGTGCCAGCAGTCCTGACAGGGGAAGCGTAGCTTTCTTT. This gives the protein CASSPDRGSVAFF.

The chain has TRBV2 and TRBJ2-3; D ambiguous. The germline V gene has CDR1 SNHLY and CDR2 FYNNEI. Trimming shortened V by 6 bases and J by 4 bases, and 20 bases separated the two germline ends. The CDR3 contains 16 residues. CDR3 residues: CASSVRLGFGADTQYF. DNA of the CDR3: TGTGCCAGCAGCGTACGACTGGGGTTTGGGGCAGATACGCAGTATTTT.